A single sample gave rise to the 6 T cell receptor beta chains below, sequenced in a study of cytomegalovirus exposure and HLA in healthy donors. The PCR was carried out with 60 Vbeta primers and 13 Jbeta primers. Clones were read by immunoSEQ multiplex PCR, and TCRdb kept only the in-frame ones, dropping some. Of 150,000 or so clones in the sample, about 80% were seen once. Sequences were obtained from PBMCs. Receptors were obtained from a man aged 30 to 39 in good health and CMV-seropositive.

The V and J genes are TRBV10-3 and TRBJ1-2, with D possibly being TRBD1 (5 bases). V lost 7 bases and J lost 1, with 7 bases in between. Per germline, CDR1 ENHRY and CDR2 SYGVKD. This CDR3 spans 12 amino acids. This chain's CDR3 is CAIKQGNYGYTF. The CDR3 nucleotides are TGTGCCATCAAGCAGGGTAACTATGGCTACACCTTC.

This chain uses TRBV11-2 with TRBJ2-1; no firm D call. The germline gives CDR1 SGHAT, CDR2 FQNNGV. CDR3 length equals 15 residues. With 3 bases removed from V and 0 bases from J, the gap between germline ends came to 9 bases. CDR3 residues: CASSFRWASYNEQFF. In nucleotides, the CDR3 is TGTGCCAGCAGCTTTAGATGGGCCTCCTACAATGAGCAGTTCTTC.

Here the CDR3 DNA reads TGCGCCAGCAGCTTGGTCCCGTTCCCCTACGAGCAGTACTTC. Translation: CASSLVPFPYEQYF. The rearrangement uses TRBV5-1 and TRBJ2-7; D is undetermined. Germline V gives CDR1 SGHRS, CDR2 YFSETQ. Deletions cut 0 bases from V and 2 bases from J, with 9 bases between. The CDR3 has 14 residues.

J is TRBJ2-7 and V is TRBV2, with a tentative D call TRBD1 (5 bases). Germline V CDR1 and CDR2: SNHLY, FYNNEI. Trimming left V 2 bases short and J 0 bases short, with 11 bases between. The CDR3 is made up of 15 amino acids. This CDR3 is CASSERRQGSYEQYF. The CDR3 DNA follows: TGTGCCAGCAGTGAAAGGCGTCAGGGCTCCTACGAGCAGTACTTC.

The chain is built from TRBV7-3 and TRBJ2-1; TRBD2 agrees at 8 bases. The germline V gene has CDR1 SGHTA and CDR2 FQGTGA. The CDR3 totals 15 residues. V was clipped by 5 bases and J by 2 bases; unmatched bases: 5. This chain's CDR3 is CASSVSGSAYNEQFF. In nucleotides, the CDR3 is TGTGCCAGCAGCGTAAGCGGGAGCGCCTACAATGAGCAGTTCTTC. The full variable domain, with the rest looked up from reference TRBV7-3 and TRBJ2-1, is GAGVSQTPSNKVTEKGKYVELRCDPISGHTALYWYRQSLGQGPEFLIYFQGTGAADDSGLPNDRFFAVRPEGSVSTLKIQRTERGDSAVYLCASSVSGSAYNEQFFGPGTRLTVL.

The rearrangement joins TRBV7-6 to TRBJ1-2; 8 bases fit TRBD1. CDR1 and CDR2 from the germline V gene are SGHVS and FNYEAQ. After removal of 5 bases from V and 1 base from J, the junction contained 12 bases not matched to a gene. This CDR3 comprises 17 residues. The CDR3 DNA follows: TGTGCCAGCAGCCCAAGAACAGGGGGGGATTTTAACTATGGCTACACCTTC. Protein: CASSPRTGGDFNYGYTF.